This TCR beta chain comes out of a study of molecular identifiers for immune sequencing clone quantification. Libraries of bulk TCR were made by previously described methods (with listed TCR primers). MiXCR, applied by TCRdb to the PCR reads, yields one record per CDR3 protein. The sample lists roughly 630,000 distinct CDR3 sequences, around 25% occurring once. The sample consisted of naive CD8+ T cells from blood, with Jurkat cell RNA spiked in. Subset noted: FACS-sorted CD8+CD4-CCR7+CD45RA+ naive T cells. This clonotype originated in a human donor in good health. Some libraries in this study had Jurkat cell RNA spiked in.

This chain's CDR3 is CASSEAGYQPQHF. DNA of the CDR3: TGTGCCAGCAGTGAAGCGGGCTATCAGCCCCAGCATTTT. The chain links TRBV25-1 to TRBJ1-5; D remains ambiguous. Germline CDR1 is MGHDK and CDR2 is SYGVNS. This CDR3 has 13 amino acids. Between the trimmed V and J ends, which lost 2 bases and 5 bases, there was a span of 7 bases.